These T cell receptor beta chains were read from a single sample in a study of response to subunit inactivated influenza vaccine. TCRdb called the RT-PCR reads again in MiXCR, with one record for every CDR3 protein. The sample holds around 250,000 distinct CDR3 sequences, 10% to 15% seen once. Here the sequenced sample was non-naive T cells sorted from PBMCs, taken approximately 15 days before vaccination. These TCRs come from a man over 45 who received an inactivated influenza vaccine. The conserved cysteine and the conserved F or W are not part of the CDR3 here. The D gene is left open where the match is weak. Size tells how often a clone was seen (once, few, many) or the class of an expanded clone, and some rows leave it out.

.,TRBV7-9,few,ASSLSGATYEQY
.,TRBV15,few,ATSRDLEGGEQF
TRBD1,TRBV6-2/TRBV6-3,.,ASSPGTGGLGYT
.,TRBV4-3,few,ASSQGTEDTQY
.,TRBV18,.,ASSPRGRGSGNTIY
TRBD2,TRBV27,few,ASSSETSGWGAYNEQF
.,TRBV4-1,.,ASSQGWSTNEKLF
.,TRBV7-9,.,ASSLKARPYNEQF
.,TRBV12-3/TRBV12-4,few,ASTQTGGNYGYT
.,TRBV28,.,ASSSPGPETEAF
TRBD1,TRBV5-1,.,ASSPRDRAYNSPLH
.,TRBV12-3/TRBV12-4,few,ASSLDHGTRTTGELF
.,TRBV27,.,ASSLSIPQRKEF
.,TRBV2,few,ASRREGDTQY
.,TRBV20-1,few,SASRRGTTGETQY